This T cell receptor beta chain is from a study of T cells in Graves' hyperthyroidism and ophthalmopathy. Diagnoses were established using clinical symptoms, serum thyroxine and TRAb, thyroid ultrasound and orbital computed tomography. This clonotype was seen repeatedly, ten times or more. The antigen is not known. This CDR3 spans 13 amino acids. Germline CDR1 and CDR2: MDHEN and SYDVKM. The ends lost 6 bases at V and 7 bases at J; junction bases unmatched: 6. Amplified regions were TCR beta CDR3 sequences from RNA transcripts. First-round RT-PCR targeting the TCR CDR3 was performed with the HTBI primer set. TCRdb used MiXCR to reprocess the multiplex PCR reads, holding one entry per CDR3 protein. The data show about 600,000 distinct CDR3 sequences, with more than 15% seen just once and 3% to 4% held by the top ten. Study results and limitations: Ophthalmopathy cases were set apart from stable hyperthyroidism by a 13 V-J model. With a median lead of about six months before onset, the model predicted ophthalmopathy.

Sequenced sample: blood. The clonotype comes from a woman aged 40 to 50 with Graves' ophthalmopathy. The chain combines TRBV28 with TRBJ1-5, with 7 bases fitting TRBD1. CDR3 region: CASRLGQRQPQHF. The DNA for the CDR3 is TGTGCCAGCAGACTGGGACAGCGACAGCCCCAGCATTTT.